The next 31 T cell receptor beta chains were all read from a single sample in a study of shared T cell receptors in the human thymus. Only in-frame clones appear in the TCRdb table, and some are missing; sequencing was by immunoSEQ multiplex PCR. The table lists roughly 710,000 clones, approximately 83% of them singletons. These data also featured in a second study, about human thymus T cells.

Sequencing was performed on thymocytes. These TCRs come from a girl in the first two years of life with a congenital heart defect.

The chain employs TRBV23-1 and TRBJ1-4; D gene unclear. TRBV23-1 belongs to the ORF category, with a function that is uncertain. The CDR3 length is 16 residues. V was shortened by 2 bases and J by 7 bases, with 17 bases between the two germline ends. CDR3 DNA sequence: TGCGCCAGCAGTCAAATTACGAGGAGTTTAGGTGAAAAACTGTTTTTT. This gives the protein CASSQITRSLGEKLFF.

The rearrangement links TRBV15 to TRBJ1-1; D possibly corresponds to TRBD1 (6 bases). Trimming took off 5 bases at V and 0 bases at J, with 7 bases between the two ends. This CDR3 is built from 13 residues. Germline V CDR1 and CDR2: LNHNV, YYDKDF (reference sequence). The CDR3 coding sequence is TGTGCCACCAGCCCAGGGGTGAACACTGAAGCTTTCTTT. Amino acid sequence: CATSPGVNTEAFF.

The chain has TRBV27 and TRBJ2-3, with a tentative D call TRBD1 (6 bases). V was pared by 8 bases and J by 2 bases, with 23 bases between. Germline lookup yields CDR1 MNHEY and CDR2 SMNVEV (reference sequence). The CDR3 has 17 residues. CDR3 nucleotide sequence: TGTGCCAGCCACACGACCGACAGGCCAATGATCACAGATACGCAGTATTTT. Amino acid sequence: CASHTTDRPMITDTQYF.

The chain carries TRBV6-5 and TRBJ2-7, with 8 bases fitting TRBD1. V gave up 7 bases and J gave up 5 bases; unmatched junction bases: 13. Germline loops: CDR1 MNHEY, CDR2 SVGAGI. CDR3 length: 15 amino acids. The CDR3 reads CASNPKSQGAHEQYF. CDR3 bases: TGTGCCAGCAATCCCAAGTCCCAGGGGGCCCACGAGCAGTACTTC.

The gene calls are TRBV18 and TRBJ1-2, with D possibly being TRBD1 (6 bases). Per germline, CDR1 KGHSH and CDR2 LQKENI. The CDR3 extends over 16 amino acids. V lost 8 bases and J 5 bases, leaving 24 bases between the germline ends. The CDR3 DNA reads as TGTGCCAGCCATCCGGGGTCCCAAACAGGGTTTTATGGCTACACCTTC. Encoded protein: CASHPGSQTGFYGYTF.

CDR3 region: CASSQRQLYNEQFF. The CDR3 DNA reads as TGTGCCAGCAGCCAAAGACAGTTATACAATGAGCAGTTCTTC. The genes are TRBV14 and TRBJ2-1, with a possible D match to TRBD1 (5 bases). The CDR3 covers 14 residues. Trimming shortened V by 2 bases and J by 4 bases, and 9 bases separated the two germline ends. The V gene's germline CDR1 is SGHDN and CDR2 FVKESK.

The chain joins TRBV6-6 to TRBJ1-2; possibly TRBD1 for D (6 bases). The CDR3 consists of 15 residues. Per the germline V gene, CDR1 is MNHNY and CDR2 is SVGAGI (reference sequence). V was shortened by 0 bases and J by 7 bases, with 15 bases between the two germline ends. CDR3 region: CASSYSRGGRGGYTF. The CDR3 bases are TGTGCCAGCAGTTACTCGAGGGGTGGCAGGGGTGGCTACACCTTC.

This sequence joins TRBV18 and TRBJ2-2; 8 positions agree with TRBD1. Germline trimming cut 0 bases from V and 7 bases from J; bases unmatched to any gene: 19. Germline V gene lookup returns CDR1 KGHSH and CDR2 LQKENI. The CDR3 extends over 20 amino acids. This CDR3 is CASSPPKTGVAVGNLGELFF. DNA of the CDR3: TGTGCCAGCTCACCACCGAAGACAGGGGTAGCAGTAGGGAATCTCGGGGAGCTGTTTTTT.

The gene calls are TRBV25-1 and TRBJ1-5; possible D gene TRBD1, 6 bases. From germline, CDR1 is MGHDK and CDR2 SYGVNS. Trimming left V 6 bases short and J 1 base short, with 19 bases between. The CDR3 has 17 amino acids. Written as DNA, the CDR3 is TGTGCCAGCAGCGATACCCGGGAGGGGGTGAGCAATCAGCCCCAGCATTTT. This gives the protein CASSDTREGVSNQPQHF.

CDR3 DNA sequence: TGTGCCAGCACCCGGGATGGCGGGGCCGGCAATGAGCAGTTCTTC. Translating gives CASTRDGGAGNEQFF. J is TRBJ2-1 and V is TRBV9, with D possibly being TRBD2 (6 bases). V shed 6 bases and J shed 6 bases, with 19 bases lying between them. The CDR3 loop spans 15 amino acids. Per germline, CDR1 SGDLS and CDR2 YYNGEE.

The chain has TRBV5-5 and TRBJ1-4; TRBD1 agrees at 7 bases. The CDR3 is 17 amino acids. The V gene's germline CDR1 is SGHKS and CDR2 YYEKEE (reference sequence). J gave up 3 bases and V 7 bases, and 15 bases lay outside the gene matches. CDR3 amino acids: CASERDSGPGANEKLFF. CDR3 bases: TGTGCCAGCGAACGGGACAGCGGGCCCGGGGCTAATGAAAAACTGTTTTTT.

The chain couples TRBV28 to TRBJ1-5, with D tentatively TRBD1 (6 bases). This CDR3 has 14 residues. Germline CDR1 reads MDHEN; CDR2 reads SYDVKM. Trimming left V 4 bases short and J 6 bases short, with 13 bases between. The CDR3 protein is CASSSTGIVQPQHF. The CDR3 DNA is TGTGCCAGCAGTTCTACAGGGATAGTTCAGCCCCAGCATTTT.

The chain carries TRBV5-4 and TRBJ1-3; maybe TRBD1 (6 bases). V was cut by 1 base and J by 4 bases, with 9 bases left in between. The CDR3 totals 14 residues. Germline values: CDR1 SGHNT, CDR2 YYREEE (reference sequence). CDR3 bases: TGTGCCAGCAGCTTGAGGGGGTCCGGAAACACCATATATTTT. Its protein product is CASSLRGSGNTIYF.

Turning to this clone: The conserved closing phenylalanine or tryptophan is absent in this CDR3, likely reflecting a read error. It is unclear where the CDR3 begins or ends on the DNA, so no DNA is shown, and the CDR3 is as TCRdb lists it. The chain employs TRBV6-5 and TRBJ1-1. The germline gives CDR1 MNHEY, CDR2 SVGAGI. The CDR3 adds up to 9 amino acids, both ends counted. The chain's CDR3 is CASSEDAPR.

The rearrangement links TRBV25-1 to TRBJ1-1; D is ambiguous. The CDR3 length is 14 residues. In germline, CDR1 is MGHDK, CDR2 SYGVNS. V was trimmed by 5 bases and J by 2 bases, leaving 12 bases between them. The DNA of the CDR3 is TGTGCCAGCAGTTGGGCAGATCATAACACTGAAGCTTTCTTT. This encodes CASSWADHNTEAFF.

V gene TRBV10-3 combines with J gene TRBJ2-3, with 8 nucleotides matching TRBD1. The trim removed 8 bases at V and 4 bases at J, leaving 5 bases unmatched. This CDR3 is built from 13 residues. Germline V gene data show CDR1 as ENHRY and CDR2 as SYGVKD. In DNA form, the CDR3 reads TGTGCCATCCGACAGGGGAGGCCAGATACGCAGTATTTT. Its protein is CAIRQGRPDTQYF.

This clone appeared a single time. J is TRBJ1-1 and V is TRBV6-1; the match to TRBD1 covers 7 bases. The length of the CDR3 is 14 residues. Per the germline V gene, CDR1 is MNHNS and CDR2 is SASEGT. J lost 4 bases, V lost 7 bases, and 9 bases had no gene match. In DNA form, the CDR3 reads TGTGCCAGCATTCGGACAGGCGTTGCCACTGAAGCTTTCTTT. As protein: CASIRTGVATEAFF.

This chain connects TRBV14 to TRBJ1-2; D is perhaps TRBD1 (5 bases). Germline values: CDR1 SGHDN, CDR2 FVKESK. The germline V and J ends were trimmed by 4 bases and 0 bases, with 12 bases remaining between them. CDR3 size: 15 residues. This chain's CDR3 is CASSLRQTANYGYTF. DNA for the CDR3: TGTGCCAGCAGCCTTAGACAGACAGCTAACTATGGCTACACCTTC.

The genes are TRBV7-9 and TRBJ1-1; 8 bases agree with TRBD1. The germline gives CDR1 SEHNR, CDR2 FQNEAQ (reference sequence). The CDR3 consists of 15 residues. V lost 6 bases, J lost 1 base, and 7 bases stayed unmatched. The CDR3 nucleotides are TGTGCCAGCAGGGAACCGACAGGGGAGAACACTGAAGCTTTCTTT. Amino acids: CASREPTGENTEAFF.

V is TRBV27 and J is TRBJ1-1; 12 bases align to TRBD1. This CDR3 has 19 residues. Germline lookup yields CDR1 MNHEY and CDR2 SMNVEV (reference sequence). V was clipped by 1 base and J by 0 bases; unmatched bases: 9. CDR3 sequence (DNA): TGTGCCAGCAGTTTATTCAAATTTAGGGACAGGGGGCTGAACACTGAAGCTTTCTTT. Translated, it gives CASSLFKFRDRGLNTEAFF.

The V and J genes are TRBV6-1 and TRBJ1-1; 10 bases align to TRBD1. V was pared by 4 bases and J by 0 bases, with 11 bases of the junction left unmatched. This CDR3 has 18 residues. In germline, CDR1 is MNHNS, CDR2 SASEGT. DNA of the CDR3: TGTGCCAGCAGTGCCAAGGTGGGACAGGGGAGGCTGAACACTGAAGCTTTCTTT. This translates into CASSAKVGQGRLNTEAFF.

V is TRBV7-8 and J is TRBJ2-5; 13 nucleotides line up with TRBD2. Trimming removed 5 bases from V and 0 bases from J; junction bases left unmatched: 9. The germline V gene encodes CDR1 SGHVS and CDR2 FQNEAQ. The CDR3 runs 18 residues. The CDR3 spells CASSTRTSGGQYQETQYF. CDR3 sequence (DNA): TGTGCCAGCAGCACCCGGACTAGCGGGGGCCAGTACCAAGAGACCCAGTACTTC.

J is TRBJ2-4 and V is TRBV2; D perhaps matches TRBD1 (5 bases). V was cut by 2 bases and J by 0 bases, with 11 bases left in between. Germline-derived CDR1 and CDR2 are SNHLY and FYNNEI. This CDR3 spans 16 amino acids. CDR3 residues: CASSENRPLAKNIQYF. The CDR3, as DNA: TGTGCCAGCAGTGAAAACAGGCCGTTAGCCAAAAACATTCAGTACTTC.

This clone was detected only once. This chain's CDR3 is CASRWDRPRYF. The DNA for the CDR3 is TGCGCCAGCAGATGGGACAGACCTCGGTACTTC. The chain combines TRBV5-1 with TRBJ2-7, with TRBD1 matching 7 bases. Germline V gene data show CDR1 as SGHRS and CDR2 as YFSETQ. This CDR3 contains 11 residues. V lost 5 bases and J lost 12; bases outside the gene matches: 8.

V is TRBV30 and J is TRBJ2-3; 7 nucleotides match TRBD2. The CDR3 length is 16 residues. Germline loops: CDR1 GTSNPN, CDR2 SVGIG (reference sequence). V lost 0 bases and J lost 2; bases outside the gene matches: 8. Here the CDR3 DNA reads TGTGCCTGGAGTGTACTTCTGCTAGCGGACACAGATACGCAGTATTTT. Protein product: CAWSVLLLADTDTQYF.

This clone appeared a few times. This chain connects TRBV5-8 to TRBJ2-7; TRBD2 is a possible D gene (5 bases). Looked up from germline, CDR1 is SGHTS and CDR2 is YDEGEE. The CDR3 is 16 residues long. The V end lost 1 base, the J end lost 3 bases, and 17 bases lay between the germline ends. The CDR3 nucleotides read TGTGCCAGCAGCTTGTGGGCGGGCGACGGGTTCTACGAGCAGTACTTC. This gives the protein CASSLWAGDGFYEQYF.

This chain links TRBV4-1 with TRBJ2-1; 11 bases agree with TRBD2. Trimming at V came to 1 base and at J to 4 bases, leaving 6 bases not matched to a gene. CDR3 size: 17 residues. The germline V gene encodes CDR1 MGHRA and CDR2 YSYEKL. The CDR3 reads CASSQGASGRRYNEQFF. The CDR3 DNA is TGCGCCAGCAGCCAAGGGGCTAGCGGGAGGAGGTACAATGAGCAGTTCTTC.

The chain joins TRBV19 to TRBJ1-5; D is possibly TRBD1 (6 bases). The germline CDR1 and CDR2 sequences are LNHDA and SQIVND (reference sequence). The V gene lost 5 bases and the J gene lost 0 bases, with 14 bases spanning the gap. The CDR3 contains 16 residues. In DNA form, the CDR3 reads TGTGCCAGTAGTCGACAGGACGATTATAGCAATCAGCCCCAGCATTTT. Protein: CASSRQDDYSNQPQHF.

For the CDR3, the DNA is TGTGCCAGCAGTTTTGGCCTTCTGGGTCCAGCAGGGGGACCTTCGGGGAATTCACCCCTCCACTTT. Its translation: CASSFGLLGPAGGPSGNSPLHF. The chain is built from TRBV28 and TRBJ1-6; TRBD1 matches at 7 bases. Germline-derived CDR1 and CDR2 are MDHEN and SYDVKM. This CDR3 is built from 22 residues. With 3 bases clipped from V and 7 bases from J, the junction kept 27 bases outside the gene matches. Combining the CDR3 with reference TRBV28 and TRBJ1-6 gives the whole variable domain DVKVTQSSRYLVKRTGEKVFLECVQDMDHENMFWYRQDPGLGLRLIYFSYDVKMKEKGDIPEGYSVSREKKERFSLILESASTNQTSMYLCASSFGLLGPAGGPSGNSPLHFGNGTRLTVT.

The chain links TRBV27 to TRBJ1-1, with D perhaps TRBD1 (5 bases). CDR1 is MNHEY and CDR2 is SMNVEV in the germline V gene (reference sequence). The CDR3 contains 19 residues. V lost 3 bases and J lost 4, with 27 bases in between. DNA of the CDR3: TGTGCCAGCAGTTTCTCCGCCAGGGTTCTTCGGCAGAAGAGCACTGAAGCTTTCTTT. It translates to CASSFSARVLRQKSTEAFF.

The gene calls are TRBV9 and TRBJ1-2; 9 bases are a match to TRBD1. Looked up from germline, CDR1 is SGDLS and CDR2 is YYNGEE. The junction had 9 bases not matched to a gene; V was cut back by 3 bases and J by 6 bases. The CDR3 consists of 15 residues. The chain's CDR3 is CASSATEQGAHGYTF. CDR3 DNA: TGTGCCAGCAGCGCGACCGAACAGGGGGCGCATGGCTACACCTTC.